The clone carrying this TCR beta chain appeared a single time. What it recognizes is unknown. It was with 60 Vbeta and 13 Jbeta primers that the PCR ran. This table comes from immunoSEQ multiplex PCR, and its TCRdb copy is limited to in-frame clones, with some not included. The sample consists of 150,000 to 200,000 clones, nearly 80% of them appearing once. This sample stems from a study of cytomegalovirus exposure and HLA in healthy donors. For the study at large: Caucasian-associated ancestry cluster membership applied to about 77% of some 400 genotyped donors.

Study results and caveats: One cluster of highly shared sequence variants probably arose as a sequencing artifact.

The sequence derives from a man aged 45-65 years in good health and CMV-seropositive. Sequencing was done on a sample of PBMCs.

The CDR3 reads CASTRQGGNQETQYF. The CDR3 DNA sequence: TGTGCCAGCACCCGACAGGGGGGAAACCAAGAGACCCAGTACTTC. The rearrangement uses TRBV9 and TRBJ2-5; 9 nucleotides match TRBD1. The V segment lost 6 bases and the J segment 0 bases; nucleotides outside the gene matches: 6. Looked up from germline, CDR1 is SGDLS and CDR2 is YYNGEE. CDR3 length: 15 amino acids.